This T cell receptor beta chain was observed in a study of response to subunit inactivated influenza vaccine. Study-wide findings and caveats: Authors suggested each seasonal flu vaccination may recruit only limited numbers of new T cells.

One entry per CDR3 protein, called by TCRdb with MiXCR from the RT-PCR reads. The data hold 750,000 to 850,000 distinct CDR3 sequences, with about 18% observed a single time. The CDR3 runs 11 residues. Germline CDR1 reads DFQATT; CDR2 reads SNEGSKA (reference sequence). Note on this clonotype: Its cognate antigen is unknown.

The sequencing used PBMCs from blood, collected 4 to 6 days after vaccination. The receptor was isolated from a middle-aged man who received an inactivated influenza vaccine. The chain joins TRBV20-1 to TRBJ2-1, with a tentative D call TRBD1 (6 bases). CDR3 DNA: TGCAGGGGACATAACTACAATGAGCAGTTCTTC. Residues: CRGHNYNEQFF.